In this sample, the clone carrying this TCR beta chain turned up many times. V dropped 0 bases and J dropped 4 bases, with 10 bases sitting between them. Per the germline V gene, CDR1 is LGHDT and CDR2 is YNNKEL (reference sequence). CDR3 size: 15 residues. The individuals who served as donors were healthy Caucasians living in Russia, aged roughly 6 to 100. Extraction yielded at least 6 micrograms of total RNA per sample. A second PCR, run for about 7 to 12 cycles, used a sample-barcoded 5' primer plus a J-beta primer mix. Every sample produced at least 3 million CDR3-containing paired-end reads. Via MiXCR, TCRdb re-called the 5' RACE reads, giving one row per CDR3 protein. The repertoire consists of about 930,000 distinct CDR3 sequences, with approximately 32% occurring once and the leading ten covering roughly a tenth. This entry belongs to a study of blood T cells in healthy people across ages. This same sample was also part of a study on T cells of mothers and their children. That work states: Healthy Caucasian mothers, a few in number, and their six children were the donors.

Material: blood. The receptor was derived from a woman aged 40 to 55 in good health. The rearrangement uses TRBV3-1 and TRBJ2-1, with D unresolved. The CDR3 spells CASSQDSVGYNEQFF. As DNA, the CDR3 is TGTGCCAGCAGCCAAGATTCGGTCGGTTACAATGAGCAGTTCTTC.